The present T cell receptor beta chain was sequenced within a study of T-cell reconstitution after alpha-beta-depleted transplantation in children. Looked up from germline, CDR1 is MNHNS and CDR2 is SASEGT. Trimming cost V 3 bases and J 7 bases; bases outside gene matches: 10. The CDR3 covers 16 residues. This clonotype was counted many times. Unique molecular identifiers were used in preparing the TCRbeta library. TCRdb redid the calling of the PCR reads with MiXCR, one entry per CDR3 protein. This repertoire shows about 150,000 distinct CDR3 sequences, around 10% found once; its top ten account for around 13%.

The source is a boy younger than 10 with acute myeloid leukemia, due to receive a stem cell transplant. The sequencing here drew on PBMCs, taken before TCRalphabeta/CD19-depleted stem cell transplant. The chain couples TRBV6-1 to TRBJ2-7, with 12 nucleotides matching TRBD2. The CDR3 is CASSDRSSGRAWEQYF. In DNA, the CDR3 is TGTGCCAGCAGTGACCGCTCTAGCGGGAGGGCCTGGGAGCAGTACTTC.